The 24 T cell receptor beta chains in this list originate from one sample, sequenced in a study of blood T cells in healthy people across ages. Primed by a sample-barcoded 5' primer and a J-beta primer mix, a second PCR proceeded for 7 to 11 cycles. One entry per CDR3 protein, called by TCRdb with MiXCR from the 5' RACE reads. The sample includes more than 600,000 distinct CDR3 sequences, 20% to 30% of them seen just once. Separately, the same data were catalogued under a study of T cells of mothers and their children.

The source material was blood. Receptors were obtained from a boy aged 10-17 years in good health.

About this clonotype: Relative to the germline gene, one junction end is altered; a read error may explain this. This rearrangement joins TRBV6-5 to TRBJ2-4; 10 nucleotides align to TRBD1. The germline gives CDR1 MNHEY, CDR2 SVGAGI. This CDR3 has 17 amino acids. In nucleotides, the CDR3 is TGTGCCAGCAGTCACTCTCCGGGACAGGGGACCAAAAACATTCAGTACTTC. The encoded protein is CASSHSPGQGTKNIQYF.

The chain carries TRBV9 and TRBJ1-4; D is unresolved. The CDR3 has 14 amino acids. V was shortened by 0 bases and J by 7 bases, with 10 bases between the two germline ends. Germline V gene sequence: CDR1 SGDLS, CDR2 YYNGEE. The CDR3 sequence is CASSVGGVGEKLFF. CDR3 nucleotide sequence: TGTGCCAGCAGCGTAGGGGGTGTAGGTGAAAAACTGTTTTTT.

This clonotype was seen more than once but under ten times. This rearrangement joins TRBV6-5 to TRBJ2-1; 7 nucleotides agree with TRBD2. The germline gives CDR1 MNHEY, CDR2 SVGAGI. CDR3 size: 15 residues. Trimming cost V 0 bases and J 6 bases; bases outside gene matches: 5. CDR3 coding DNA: TGTGCCAGCAGTTACTCGTGGACTAGGAGCAATGAGCAGTTCTTC. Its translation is CASSYSWTRSNEQFF.

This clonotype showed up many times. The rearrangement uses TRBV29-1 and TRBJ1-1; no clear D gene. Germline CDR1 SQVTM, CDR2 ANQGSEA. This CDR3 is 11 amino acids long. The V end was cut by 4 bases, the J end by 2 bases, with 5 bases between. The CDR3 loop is CSVAINTEAFF. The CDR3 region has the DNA TGCAGCGTTGCTATTAACACTGAAGCTTTCTTT.

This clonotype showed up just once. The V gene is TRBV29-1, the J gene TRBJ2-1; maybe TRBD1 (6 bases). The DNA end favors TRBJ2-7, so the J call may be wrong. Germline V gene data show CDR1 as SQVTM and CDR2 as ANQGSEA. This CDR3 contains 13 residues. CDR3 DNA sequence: TGCAGCGTGAGTACGACAGGAAACTACGAGCAGTACTTC. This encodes CSVSTTGNYEQYF.

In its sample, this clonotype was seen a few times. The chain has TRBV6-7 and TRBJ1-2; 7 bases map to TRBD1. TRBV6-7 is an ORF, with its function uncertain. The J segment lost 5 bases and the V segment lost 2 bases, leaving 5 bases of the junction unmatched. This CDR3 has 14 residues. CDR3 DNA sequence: TGTGCCAGCAGTTACGGACAGGAAATTTATGGCTACACCTTC. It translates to CASSYGQEIYGYTF.

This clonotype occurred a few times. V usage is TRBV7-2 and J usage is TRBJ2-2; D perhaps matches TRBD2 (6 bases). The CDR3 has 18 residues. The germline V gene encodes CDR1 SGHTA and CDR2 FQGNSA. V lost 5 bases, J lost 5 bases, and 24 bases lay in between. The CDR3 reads CASSPDIQNLGGTGELFF. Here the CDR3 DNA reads TGTGCCAGCAGCCCCGATATTCAGAACTTGGGGGGAACCGGGGAGCTGTTTTTT.

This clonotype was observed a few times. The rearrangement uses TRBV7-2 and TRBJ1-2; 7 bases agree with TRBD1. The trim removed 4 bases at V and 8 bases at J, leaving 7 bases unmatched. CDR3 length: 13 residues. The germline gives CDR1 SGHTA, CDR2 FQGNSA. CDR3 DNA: TGTGCCAGCAGCTCGGTGACAGGGTACGGCTACACCTTC. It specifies CASSSVTGYGYTF. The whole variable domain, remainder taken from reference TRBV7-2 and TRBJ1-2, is GAGVSQSPSNKVTEKGKDVELRCDPISGHTALYWYRQSLGQGLEFLIYFQGNSAPDKSGLPSDRFSAERTGGSVSTLTIQRTQQEDSAVYLCASSSVTGYGYTFGSGTRLTVV.

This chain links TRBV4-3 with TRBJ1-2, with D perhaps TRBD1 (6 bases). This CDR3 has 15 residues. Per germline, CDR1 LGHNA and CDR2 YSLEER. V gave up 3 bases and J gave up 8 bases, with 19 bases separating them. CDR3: CASSQTRTVEAGYTF. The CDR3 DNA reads TGCGCCAGCAGCCAGACCCGGACAGTAGAAGCCGGCTACACCTTC.

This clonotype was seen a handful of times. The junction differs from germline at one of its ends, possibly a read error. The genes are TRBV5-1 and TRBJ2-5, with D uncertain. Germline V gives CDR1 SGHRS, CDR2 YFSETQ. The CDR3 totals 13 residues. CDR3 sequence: CASSLAVQEAQYF. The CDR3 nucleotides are TGCGCCAGCAGCTTGGCGGTTCAAGAGGCCCAGTACTTC.

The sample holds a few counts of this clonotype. The chain's CDR3 is CASSPLAGATNEQFF. The DNA for the CDR3 is TGTGCCAGCTCACCTTTGGCGGGAGCTACCAATGAGCAGTTCTTC. This chain connects TRBV18 to TRBJ2-5; 7 bases align to TRBD2. The J call may be faulty, since TRBJ2-1 better matches the DNA end. Per germline, CDR1 KGHSH and CDR2 LQKENI. The CDR3 length is 15 residues.

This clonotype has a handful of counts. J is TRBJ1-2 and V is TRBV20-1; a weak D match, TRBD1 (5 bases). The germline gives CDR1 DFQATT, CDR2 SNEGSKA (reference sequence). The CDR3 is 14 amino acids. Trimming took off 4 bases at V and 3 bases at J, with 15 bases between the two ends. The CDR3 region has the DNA TGCAGTGCTAAGAGGGGCGCCACCTACTATGGCTACACCTTC. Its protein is CSAKRGATYYGYTF.

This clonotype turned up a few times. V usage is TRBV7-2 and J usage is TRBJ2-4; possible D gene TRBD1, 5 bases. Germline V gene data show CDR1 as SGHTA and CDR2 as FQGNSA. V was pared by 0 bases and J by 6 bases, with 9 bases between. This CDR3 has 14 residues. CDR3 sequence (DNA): TGTGCCAGCAGCTTAGCGCGCACAGGAAACATTCAGTACTTC. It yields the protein CASSLARTGNIQYF.

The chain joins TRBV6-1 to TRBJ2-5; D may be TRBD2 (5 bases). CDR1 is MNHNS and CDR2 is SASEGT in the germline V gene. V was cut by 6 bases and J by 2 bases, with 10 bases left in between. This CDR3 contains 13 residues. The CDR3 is CASSWSGQETQYF. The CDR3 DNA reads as TGTGCCAGCAGCTGGTCGGGGCAAGAGACCCAGTACTTC.

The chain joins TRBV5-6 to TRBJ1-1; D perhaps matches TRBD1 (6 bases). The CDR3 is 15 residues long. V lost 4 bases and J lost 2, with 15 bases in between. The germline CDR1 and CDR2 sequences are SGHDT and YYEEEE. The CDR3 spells CASSPETGINTEAFF. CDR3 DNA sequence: TGTGCCAGCAGCCCCGAGACAGGAATAAACACTGAAGCTTTCTTT. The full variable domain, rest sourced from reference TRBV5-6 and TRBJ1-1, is DAGVTQSPTHLIKTRGQQVTLRCSPKSGHDTVSWYQQALGQGPQFIFQYYEEEERQRGNFPDRFSGHQFPNYSSELNVNALLLGDSALYLCASSPETGINTEAFFGQGTRLTVV.

The CDR3 loop reads CSARLAGVTNEQFF. CDR3 coding DNA: TGCAGTGCCCGACTAGCGGGAGTTACGAATGAGCAGTTCTTC. V usage is TRBV20-1 and J usage is TRBJ2-1; 12 bases are shared with TRBD2. Trimming removed 6 bases from V and 7 bases from J; junction bases left unmatched: 7. Germline CDR1 and CDR2: DFQATT and SNEGSKA (reference sequence). The CDR3 has 14 amino acids.

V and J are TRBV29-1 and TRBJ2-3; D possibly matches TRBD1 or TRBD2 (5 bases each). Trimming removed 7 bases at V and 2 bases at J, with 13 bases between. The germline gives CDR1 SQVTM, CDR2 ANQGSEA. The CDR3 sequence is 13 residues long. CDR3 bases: TGCAGCGGGTCCTGGGGGTACACAGATACGCAGTATTTT. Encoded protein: CSGSWGYTDTQYF.

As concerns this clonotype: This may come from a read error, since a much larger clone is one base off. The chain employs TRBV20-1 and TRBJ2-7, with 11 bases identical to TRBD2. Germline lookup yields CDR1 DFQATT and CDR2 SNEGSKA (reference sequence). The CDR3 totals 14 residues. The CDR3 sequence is CGASGGQGAYEQYF. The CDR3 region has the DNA TGCGGTGCTAGCGGGGGGCAGGGGGCCTACGAGCAGTACTTC.

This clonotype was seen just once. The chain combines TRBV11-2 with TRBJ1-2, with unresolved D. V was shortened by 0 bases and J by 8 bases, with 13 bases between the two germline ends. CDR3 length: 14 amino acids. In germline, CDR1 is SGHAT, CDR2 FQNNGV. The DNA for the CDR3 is TGTGCCAGCAGCTTAGATCGTAATGAGGAGGGCTACACCTTC. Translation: CASSLDRNEEGYTF.

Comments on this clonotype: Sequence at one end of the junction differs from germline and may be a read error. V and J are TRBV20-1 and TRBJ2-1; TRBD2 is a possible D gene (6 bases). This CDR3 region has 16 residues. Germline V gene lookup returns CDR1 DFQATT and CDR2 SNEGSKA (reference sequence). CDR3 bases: TGCAGTGCTGGAGAGGGAGGCCAAACCTCCTACAATGAGCAGTTCTTC. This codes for CSAGEGGQTSYNEQFF.

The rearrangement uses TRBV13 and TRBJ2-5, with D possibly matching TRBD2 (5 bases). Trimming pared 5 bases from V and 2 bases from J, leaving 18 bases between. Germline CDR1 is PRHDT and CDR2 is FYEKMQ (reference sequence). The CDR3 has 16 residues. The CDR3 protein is CASSHGWERRQETQYF. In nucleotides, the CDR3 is TGTGCCAGCAGCCACGGATGGGAGCGGAGACAAGAGACCCAGTACTTC.

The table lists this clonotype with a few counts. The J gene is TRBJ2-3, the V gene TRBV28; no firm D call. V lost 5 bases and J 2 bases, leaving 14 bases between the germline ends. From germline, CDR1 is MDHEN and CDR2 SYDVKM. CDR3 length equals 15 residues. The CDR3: CASSPTAGTTDTQYF. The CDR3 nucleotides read TGTGCCAGCAGTCCAACGGCCGGAACCACAGATACGCAGTATTTT.

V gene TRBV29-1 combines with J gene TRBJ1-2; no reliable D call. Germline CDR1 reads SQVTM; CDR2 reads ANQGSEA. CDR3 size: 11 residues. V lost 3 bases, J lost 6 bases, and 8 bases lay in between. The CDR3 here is CSVDVSDGYTF. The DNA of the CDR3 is TGCAGCGTTGACGTTAGTGATGGCTACACCTTC. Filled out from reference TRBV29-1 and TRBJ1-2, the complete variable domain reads SAVISQKPSRDICQRGTSLTIQCQVDSQVTMMFWYRQQPGQSLTLIATANQGSEATYESGFVIDKFPISRPNLTFSTLTVSNMSPEDSSIYLCSVDVSDGYTFGSGTRLTVV.

CDR3: CASSFAHRQETQYF. The CDR3 coding sequence is TGTGCCAGCAGCTTCGCCCACAGGCAAGAGACCCAGTACTTC. The rearrangement links TRBV7-2 to TRBJ2-5, with D possibly being TRBD1 (5 bases). Germline loops: CDR1 SGHTA, CDR2 FQGNSA. Trimming pared 3 bases from V and 2 bases from J, leaving 10 bases between. The CDR3 length is 14 residues.